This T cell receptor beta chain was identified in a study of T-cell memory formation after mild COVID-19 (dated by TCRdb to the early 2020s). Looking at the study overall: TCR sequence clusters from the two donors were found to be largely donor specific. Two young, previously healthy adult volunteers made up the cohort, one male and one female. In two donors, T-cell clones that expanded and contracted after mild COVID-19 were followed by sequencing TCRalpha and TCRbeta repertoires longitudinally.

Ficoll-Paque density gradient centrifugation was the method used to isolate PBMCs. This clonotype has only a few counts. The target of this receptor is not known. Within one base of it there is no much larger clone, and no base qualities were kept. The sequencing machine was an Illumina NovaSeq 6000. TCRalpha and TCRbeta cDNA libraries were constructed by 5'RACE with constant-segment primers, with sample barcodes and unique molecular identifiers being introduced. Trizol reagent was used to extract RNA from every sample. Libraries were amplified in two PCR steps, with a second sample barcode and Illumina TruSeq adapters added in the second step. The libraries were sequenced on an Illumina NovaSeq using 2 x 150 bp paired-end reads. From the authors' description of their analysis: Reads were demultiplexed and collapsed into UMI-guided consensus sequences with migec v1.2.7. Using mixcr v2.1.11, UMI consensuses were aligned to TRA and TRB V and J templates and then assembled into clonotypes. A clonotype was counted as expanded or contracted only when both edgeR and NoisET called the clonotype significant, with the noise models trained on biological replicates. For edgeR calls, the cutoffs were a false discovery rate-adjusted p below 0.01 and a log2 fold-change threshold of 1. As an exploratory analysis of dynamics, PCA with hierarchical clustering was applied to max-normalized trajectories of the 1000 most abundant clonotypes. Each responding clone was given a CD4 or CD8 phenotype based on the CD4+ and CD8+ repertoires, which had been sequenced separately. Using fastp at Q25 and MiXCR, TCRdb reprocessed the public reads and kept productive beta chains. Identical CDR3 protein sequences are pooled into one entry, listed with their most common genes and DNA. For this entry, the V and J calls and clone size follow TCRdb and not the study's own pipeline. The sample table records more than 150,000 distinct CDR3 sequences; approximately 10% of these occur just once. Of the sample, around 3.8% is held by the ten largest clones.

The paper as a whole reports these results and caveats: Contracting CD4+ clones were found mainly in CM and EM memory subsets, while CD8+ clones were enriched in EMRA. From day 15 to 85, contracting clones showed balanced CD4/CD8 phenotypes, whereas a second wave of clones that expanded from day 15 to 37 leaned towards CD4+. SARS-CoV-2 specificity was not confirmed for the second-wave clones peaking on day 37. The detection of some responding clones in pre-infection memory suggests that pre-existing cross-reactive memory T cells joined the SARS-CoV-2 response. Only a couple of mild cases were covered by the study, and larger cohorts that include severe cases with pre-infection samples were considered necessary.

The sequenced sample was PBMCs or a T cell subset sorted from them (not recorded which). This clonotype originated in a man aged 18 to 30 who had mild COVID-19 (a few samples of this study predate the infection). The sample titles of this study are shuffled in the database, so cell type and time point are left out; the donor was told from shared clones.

CDR3 reads: CASSQNGVNTEAFF. The DNA sequence is as follows: TGTGCCAGCAGCCAGAACGGAGTAAACACTGAAGCTTTCTTT. The chain is assembled from TRBV3-1 and TRBJ1-1; the D gene lacks a confident call. Inclusive of the bounding cysteine and phenylalanine, the CDR3 is 14 residues long. Kept here is only the CDR3 DNA, which spans 42 bases and is read in frame from base 1. A distance of 10 bases separates the germline ends of V and J, which lose 3 bases and 2 bases respectively. In the germline V gene (reference sequence), CDR1 corresponds to LGHDT and CDR2 to YNNKEL.